This TCR beta chain came from a study of response to subunit inactivated influenza vaccine. This clonotype was found many times. TCRdb called the RT-PCR reads again in MiXCR, with one record for every CDR3 protein. The data contain around 250,000 distinct CDR3 sequences, 10% to 15% of them singletons. This CDR3 contains 15 residues. V lost 4 bases, J lost 4 bases, and 7 bases stayed unmatched. Per germline, CDR1 KGHSY and CDR2 FQNENV. The chain carries TRBV16 and TRBJ2-1; 7 bases match TRBD2. This TCR came from a man in his fifties or sixties who received an inactivated influenza vaccine. Sequencing was performed on non-naive T cells sorted from PBMCs, taken approximately 15 days before vaccination. CDR3 DNA: TGTGCCAGCAGCCCGTCCCAGCGGGGATACAATGAGCAGTTCTTC. Protein product: CASSPSQRGYNEQFF.